The T cell receptor (beta chain) described here comes from a study of circulating CD8 cells and anti-PD-1 response in melanoma. From live CD3+CD8+TCRalphabeta+ cells, four PD-1 and/or TIGIT subsets were sorted. Study-level results: Replicates were generally not done for experiments.

Each library started from approximately 14 ng of total RNA using the QIAseq Immune Repertoire TCR panel. Each CDR3 protein is one row after TCRdb ran MiXCR on the reads. The data show roughly 1,500 distinct CDR3 sequences, about 9.3% seen once. In its sample, this clonotype is large. As yet, its antigen is unknown. This receptor was taken from a human donor with melanoma. Source: CD8+ T cells from PBMCs, taken at baseline or after one month of anti-PD-1 therapy (not recorded which).

The DNA for the CDR3 is TGTGCCAGTAGTATAGGATTAGGTTACGAGCAGTACTTC. It codes for CASSIGLGYEQYF. This chain uses TRBV19 with TRBJ2-7; D remains unclear. The CDR3 extends over 13 amino acids. Trimming stripped 1 base from V and 4 bases from J, with 8 bases between. Germline V gene data show CDR1 as LNHDA and CDR2 as SQIVND (reference sequence). Full variable domain (missing parts from reference TRBV19 and TRBJ2-7): DGGITQSPKYLFRKEGQNVTLSCEQNLNHDAMYWYRQDPGQGLRLIYYSQIVNDFQKGDIAEGYSVSREKKESFPLTVTSAQKNPTAFYLCASSIGLGYEQYFGPGTRLTVT.